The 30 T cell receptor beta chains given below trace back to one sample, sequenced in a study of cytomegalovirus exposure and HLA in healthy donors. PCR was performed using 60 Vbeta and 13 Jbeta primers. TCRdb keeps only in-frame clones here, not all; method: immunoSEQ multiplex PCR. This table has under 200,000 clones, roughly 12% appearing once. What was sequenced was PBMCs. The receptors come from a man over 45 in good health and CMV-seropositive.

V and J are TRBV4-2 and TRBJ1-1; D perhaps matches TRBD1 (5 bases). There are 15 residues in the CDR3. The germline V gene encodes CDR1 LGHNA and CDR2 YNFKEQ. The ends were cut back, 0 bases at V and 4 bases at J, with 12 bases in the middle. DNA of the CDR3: TGTGCCAGCAGCCAAGAGAATTTGGGGGGCACTGAAGCTTTCTTT. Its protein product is CASSQENLGGTEAFF.

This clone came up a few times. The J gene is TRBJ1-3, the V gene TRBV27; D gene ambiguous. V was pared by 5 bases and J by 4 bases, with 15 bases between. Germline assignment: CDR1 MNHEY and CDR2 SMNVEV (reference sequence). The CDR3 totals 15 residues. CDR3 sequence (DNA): TGTGCCAGCAGTCTCCTCCCCTTGAGAGGAAACACCATATATTTT. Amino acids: CASSLLPLRGNTIYF.

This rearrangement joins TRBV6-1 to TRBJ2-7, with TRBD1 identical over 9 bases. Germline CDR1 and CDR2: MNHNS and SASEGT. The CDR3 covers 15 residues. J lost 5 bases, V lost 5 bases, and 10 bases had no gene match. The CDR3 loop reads CASSRPGTGPHEQYV. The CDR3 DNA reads TGTGCCAGCAGTCGCCCGGGGACAGGGCCCCACGAGCAGTACGTC.

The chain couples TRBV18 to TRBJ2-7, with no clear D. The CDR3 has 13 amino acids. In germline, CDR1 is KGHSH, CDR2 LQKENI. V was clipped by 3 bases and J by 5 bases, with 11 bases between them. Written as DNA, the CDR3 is TGTGCCAGCTCACCCCTGCAGGCCCACGAGCAGTACTTC. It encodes CASSPLQAHEQYF.

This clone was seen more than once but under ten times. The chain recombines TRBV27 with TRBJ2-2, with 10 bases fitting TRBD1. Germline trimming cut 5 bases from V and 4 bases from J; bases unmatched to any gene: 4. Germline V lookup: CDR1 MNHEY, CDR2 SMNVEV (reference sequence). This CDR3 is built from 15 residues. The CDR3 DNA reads TGTGCCAGCAGTAGCCGGACAGGGGGCACCGGGGAGCTGTTTTTT. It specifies CASSSRTGGTGELFF.

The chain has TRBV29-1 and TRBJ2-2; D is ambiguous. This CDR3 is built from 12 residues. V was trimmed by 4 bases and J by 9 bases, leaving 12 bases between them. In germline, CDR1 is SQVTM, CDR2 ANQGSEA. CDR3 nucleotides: TGCAGCGTTGGAGAAGCCTACCGGGAGCTGTTTTTT. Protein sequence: CSVGEAYRELFF.

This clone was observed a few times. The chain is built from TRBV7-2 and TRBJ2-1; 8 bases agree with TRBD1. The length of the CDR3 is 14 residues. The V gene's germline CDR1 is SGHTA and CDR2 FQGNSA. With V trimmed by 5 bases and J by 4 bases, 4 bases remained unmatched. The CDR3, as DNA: TGTGCCAGCAGCCAGGGACAGGATTACAATGAGCAGTTCTTC. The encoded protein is CASSQGQDYNEQFF.

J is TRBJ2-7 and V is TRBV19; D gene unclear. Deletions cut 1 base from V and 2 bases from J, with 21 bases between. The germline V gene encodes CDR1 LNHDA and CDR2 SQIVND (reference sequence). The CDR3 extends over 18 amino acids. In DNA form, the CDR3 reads TGTGCCAGTAGTATAGTTGGCGGATCCTCGTCTACTGCCTACGAGCAGTACTTC. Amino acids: CASSIVGGSSSTAYEQYF.

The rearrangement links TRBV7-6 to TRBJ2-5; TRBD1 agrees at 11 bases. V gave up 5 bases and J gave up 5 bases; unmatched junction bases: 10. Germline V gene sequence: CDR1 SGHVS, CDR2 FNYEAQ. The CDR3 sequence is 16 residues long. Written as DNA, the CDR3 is TGTGCCAGCAGCCTAAGAGTGGACAGGGGGCAGGAGACCCAGTACTTC. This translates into CASSLRVDRGQETQYF.

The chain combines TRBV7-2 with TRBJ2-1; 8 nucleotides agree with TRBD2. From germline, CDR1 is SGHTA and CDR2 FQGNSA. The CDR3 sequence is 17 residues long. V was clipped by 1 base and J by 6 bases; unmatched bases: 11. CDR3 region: CASSLVGSSGHFNEQFF. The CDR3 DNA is TGTGCCAGCAGCTTAGTCGGTTCTAGCGGGCACTTCAATGAGCAGTTCTTC. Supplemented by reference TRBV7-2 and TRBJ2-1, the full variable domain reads GAGVSQSPSNKVTEKGKDVELRCDPISGHTALYWYRQSLGQGLEFLIYFQGNSAPDKSGLPSDRFSAERTGGSVSTLTIQRTQQEDSAVYLCASSLVGSSGHFNEQFFGPGTRLTVL.

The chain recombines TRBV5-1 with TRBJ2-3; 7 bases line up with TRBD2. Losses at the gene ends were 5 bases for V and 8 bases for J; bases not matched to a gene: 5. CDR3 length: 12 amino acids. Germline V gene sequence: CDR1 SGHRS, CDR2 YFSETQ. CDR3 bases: TGCGCCAGCAGTTCTAGGGAGGGTACGCAGTATTTT. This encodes CASSSREGTQYF.

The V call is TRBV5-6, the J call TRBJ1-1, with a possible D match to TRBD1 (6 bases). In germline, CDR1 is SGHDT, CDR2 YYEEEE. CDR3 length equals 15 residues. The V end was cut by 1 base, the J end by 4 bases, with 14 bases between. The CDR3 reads CASSLSGQGRTEAFF. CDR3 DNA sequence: TGTGCCAGCAGCTTGTCGGGTCAGGGGCGCACTGAAGCTTTCTTT. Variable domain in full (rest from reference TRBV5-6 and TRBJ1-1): DAGVTQSPTHLIKTRGQQVTLRCSPKSGHDTVSWYQQALGQGPQFIFQYYEEEERQRGNFPDRFSGHQFPNYSSELNVNALLLGDSALYLCASSLSGQGRTEAFFGQGTRLTVV.

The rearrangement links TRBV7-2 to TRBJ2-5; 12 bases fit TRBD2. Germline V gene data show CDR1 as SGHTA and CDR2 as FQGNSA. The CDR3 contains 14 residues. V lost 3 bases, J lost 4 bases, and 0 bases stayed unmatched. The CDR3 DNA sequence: TGTGCCAGCAGCTTGACTAGCGGGGGAGAGACCCAGTACTTC. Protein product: CASSLTSGGETQYF. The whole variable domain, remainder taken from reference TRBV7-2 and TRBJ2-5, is GAGVSQSPSNKVTEKGKDVELRCDPISGHTALYWYRQSLGQGLEFLIYFQGNSAPDKSGLPSDRFSAERTGGSVSTLTIQRTQQEDSAVYLCASSLTSGGETQYFGPGTRLLVL.

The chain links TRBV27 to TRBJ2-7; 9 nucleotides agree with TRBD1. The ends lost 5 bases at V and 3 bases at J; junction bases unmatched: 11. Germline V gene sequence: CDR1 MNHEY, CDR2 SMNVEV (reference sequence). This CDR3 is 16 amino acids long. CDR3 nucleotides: TGTGCCAGCAGTCCCCCAACCGGGACAGGGTACTACGAGCAGTACTTC. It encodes CASSPPTGTGYYEQYF.

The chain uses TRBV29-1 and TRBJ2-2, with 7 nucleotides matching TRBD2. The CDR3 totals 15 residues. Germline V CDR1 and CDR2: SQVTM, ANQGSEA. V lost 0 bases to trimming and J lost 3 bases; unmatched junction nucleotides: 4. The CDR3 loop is CSVEDRRGDTGELFF. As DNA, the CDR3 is TGCAGCGTTGAAGATCGTCGGGGGGACACCGGGGAGCTGTTTTTT.

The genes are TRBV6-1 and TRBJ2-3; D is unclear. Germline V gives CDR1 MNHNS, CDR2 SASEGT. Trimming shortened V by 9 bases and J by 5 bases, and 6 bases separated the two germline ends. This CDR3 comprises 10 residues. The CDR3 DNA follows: TGTGCCAGAAGAGTAGATACGCAGTATTTT. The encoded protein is CARRVDTQYF.

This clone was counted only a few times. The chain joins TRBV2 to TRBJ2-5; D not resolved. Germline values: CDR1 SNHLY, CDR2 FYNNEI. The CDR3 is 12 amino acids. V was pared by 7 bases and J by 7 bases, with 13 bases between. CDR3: CASITSEATQYF. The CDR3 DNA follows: TGTGCCAGCATAACGAGTGAGGCGACCCAGTACTTC.

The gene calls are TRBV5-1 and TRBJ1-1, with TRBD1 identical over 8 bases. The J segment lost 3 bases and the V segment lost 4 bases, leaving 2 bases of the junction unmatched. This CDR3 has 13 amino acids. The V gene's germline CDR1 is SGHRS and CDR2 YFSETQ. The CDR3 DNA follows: TGCGCCAGCAGCATACAGGGGGACACTGAAGCTTTCTTT. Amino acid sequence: CASSIQGDTEAFF. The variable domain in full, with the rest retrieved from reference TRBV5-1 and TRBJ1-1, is KAGVTQTPRYLIKTRGQQVTLSCSPISGHRSVSWYQQTPGQGLQFLFEYFSETQRNKGNFPGRFSGRQFSNSRSEMNVSTLELGDSALYLCASSIQGDTEAFFGQGTRLTVV.

The CDR3 DNA is TGTGCCATCAGTGCCCGACAGGGGGCGGATGGTGGCTACACCTTC. It encodes CAISARQGADGGYTF. This chain uses TRBV10-3 with TRBJ1-2, with 10 bases lining up with TRBD1. This CDR3 is 15 amino acids long. CDR1 is ENHRY, CDR2 SYGVKD, per germline. Germline trimming cut 4 bases from V and 7 bases from J; bases unmatched to any gene: 9.

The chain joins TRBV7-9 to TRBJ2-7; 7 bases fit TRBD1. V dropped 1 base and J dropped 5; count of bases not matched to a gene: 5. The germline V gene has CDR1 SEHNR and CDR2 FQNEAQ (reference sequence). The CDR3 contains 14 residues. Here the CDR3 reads CASSLEQGYDEQYF. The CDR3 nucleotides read TGTGCCAGCAGCTTAGAACAGGGGTACGACGAGCAGTACTTC.

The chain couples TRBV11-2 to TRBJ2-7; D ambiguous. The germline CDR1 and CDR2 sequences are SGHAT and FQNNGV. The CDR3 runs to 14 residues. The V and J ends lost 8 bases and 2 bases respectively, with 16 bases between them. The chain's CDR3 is CASRGLLAPYEQYF. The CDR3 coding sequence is TGTGCCAGCCGAGGCCTTCTCGCCCCCTACGAGCAGTACTTC.

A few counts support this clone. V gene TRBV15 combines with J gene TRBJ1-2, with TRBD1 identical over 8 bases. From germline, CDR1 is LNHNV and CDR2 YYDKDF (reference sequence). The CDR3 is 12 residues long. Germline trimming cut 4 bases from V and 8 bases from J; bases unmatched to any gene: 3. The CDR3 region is CATSTDRAGYTF. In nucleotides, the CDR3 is TGTGCCACCAGCACGGACAGGGCCGGCTACACCTTC.

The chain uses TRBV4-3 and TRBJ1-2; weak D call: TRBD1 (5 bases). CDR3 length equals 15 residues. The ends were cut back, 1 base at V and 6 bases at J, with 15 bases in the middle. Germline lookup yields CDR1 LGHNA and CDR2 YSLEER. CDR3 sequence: CASSQAWGRGNGYTF. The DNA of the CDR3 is TGCGCCAGCAGCCAAGCGTGGGGGAGGGGAAATGGCTACACCTTC.

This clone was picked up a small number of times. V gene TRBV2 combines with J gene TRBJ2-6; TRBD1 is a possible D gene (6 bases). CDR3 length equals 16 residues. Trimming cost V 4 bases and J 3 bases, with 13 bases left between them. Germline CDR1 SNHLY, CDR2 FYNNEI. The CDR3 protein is CASSASRGHGANVLTF. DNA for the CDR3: TGTGCCAGCAGTGCGAGCAGGGGACATGGGGCCAACGTCCTGACTTTC.

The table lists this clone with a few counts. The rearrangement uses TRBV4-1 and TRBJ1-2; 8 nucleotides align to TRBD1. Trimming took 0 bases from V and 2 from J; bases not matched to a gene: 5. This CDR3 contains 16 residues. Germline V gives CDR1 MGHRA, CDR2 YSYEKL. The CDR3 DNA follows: TGCGCCAGCAGCCAAGATTTGACAGGGGCGAACTATGGCTACACCTTC. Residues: CASSQDLTGANYGYTF.

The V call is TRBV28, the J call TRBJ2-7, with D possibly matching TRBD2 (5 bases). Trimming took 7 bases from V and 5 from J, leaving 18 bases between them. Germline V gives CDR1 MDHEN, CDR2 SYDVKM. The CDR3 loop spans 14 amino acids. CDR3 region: CASTYPGSMDEQYF. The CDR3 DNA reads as TGTGCCAGCACCTACCCGGGGAGCATGGACGAGCAGTACTTC.

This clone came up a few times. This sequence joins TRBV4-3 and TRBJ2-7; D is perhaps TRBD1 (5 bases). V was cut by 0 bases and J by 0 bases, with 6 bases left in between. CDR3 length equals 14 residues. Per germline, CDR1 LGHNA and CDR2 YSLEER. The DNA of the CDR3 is TGCGCCAGCAGCCAAGATAGGGGCTCCTACGAGCAGTACTTC. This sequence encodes CASSQDRGSYEQYF.

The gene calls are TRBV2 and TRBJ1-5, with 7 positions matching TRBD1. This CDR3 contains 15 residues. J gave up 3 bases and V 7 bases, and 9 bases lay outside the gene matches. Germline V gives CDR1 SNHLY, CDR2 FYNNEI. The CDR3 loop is CASKVGDSYNQPQHF. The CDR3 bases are TGTGCCAGCAAAGTCGGGGACAGCTACAATCAGCCCCAGCATTTT. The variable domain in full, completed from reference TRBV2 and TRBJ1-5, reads EPEVTQTPSHQVTQMGQEVILRCVPISNHLYFYWYRQILGQKVEFLVSFYNNEISEKSEIFDDQFSVERPDGSNFTLKIRSTKLEDSAMYFCASKVGDSYNQPQHFGDGTRLSIL.

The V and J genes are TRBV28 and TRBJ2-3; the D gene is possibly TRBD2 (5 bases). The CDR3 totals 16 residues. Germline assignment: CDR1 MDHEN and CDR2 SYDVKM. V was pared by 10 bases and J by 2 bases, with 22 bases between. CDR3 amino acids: CATHRLPADYTDTQYF. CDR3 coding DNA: TGTGCCACCCATCGGCTCCCAGCGGATTACACAGATACGCAGTATTTT.

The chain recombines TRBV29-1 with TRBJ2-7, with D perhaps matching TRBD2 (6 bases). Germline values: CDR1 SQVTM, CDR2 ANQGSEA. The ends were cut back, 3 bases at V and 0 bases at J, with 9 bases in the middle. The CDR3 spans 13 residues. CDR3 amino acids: CSVDGGSSYEQYF. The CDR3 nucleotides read TGCAGCGTTGACGGGGGAAGCTCCTACGAGCAGTACTTC.